The sequence of this TCR beta chain was determined in a study of T cells in Graves' hyperthyroidism and ophthalmopathy. V was cut by 7 bases and J by 3 bases, with 16 bases left in between. CDR1 is MNHNS, CDR2 SASEGT, per germline. This CDR3 comprises 14 residues. TCR beta CDR3 region amplification was performed from RNA transcripts. The TCR CDR3 was amplified in a first-round RT-PCR using the HTBI primer set. In TCRdb, the multiplex PCR reads were re-called with MiXCR into one record per CDR3 protein. Among 350,000 to 450,000 distinct CDR3 sequences listed, approximately 17% were seen once. This clonotype was counted ten times or more. A sample of blood taken at first hyperthyroidism diagnosis preceded any ophthalmopathy symptoms.

The chain joins TRBV6-1 to TRBJ2-7; D is unclear. This TCR was sampled from a woman between 25 and 40 years old with Graves' hyperthyroidism that later progressed to Graves' ophthalmopathy. The sequencing input was blood. The CDR3 is CASTLAAAGYEQYF. In DNA, the CDR3 is TGTGCCAGCACCCTGGCCGCCGCTGGCTACGAGCAGTACTTC.